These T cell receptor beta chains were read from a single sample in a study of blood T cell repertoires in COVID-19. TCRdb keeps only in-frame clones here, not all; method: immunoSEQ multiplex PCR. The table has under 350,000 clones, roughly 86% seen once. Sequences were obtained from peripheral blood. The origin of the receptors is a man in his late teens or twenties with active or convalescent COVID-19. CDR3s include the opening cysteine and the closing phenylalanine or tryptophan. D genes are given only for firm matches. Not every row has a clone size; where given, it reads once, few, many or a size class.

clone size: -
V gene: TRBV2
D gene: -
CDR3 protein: CASAYGSGNTIYF

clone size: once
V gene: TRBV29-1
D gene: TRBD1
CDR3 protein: CSVLDRGHGANVLTF

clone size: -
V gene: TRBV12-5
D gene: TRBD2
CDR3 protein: CASAYQSSGRAGDTQYF

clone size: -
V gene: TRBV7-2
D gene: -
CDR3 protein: CASSSITGSYYGYTF

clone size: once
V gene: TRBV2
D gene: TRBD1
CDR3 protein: CASSETGRNQPQHF

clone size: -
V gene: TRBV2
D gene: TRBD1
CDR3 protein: CASSLDRASGNTIYF

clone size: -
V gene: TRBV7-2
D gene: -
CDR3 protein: CASSLAVAGLQETQYF

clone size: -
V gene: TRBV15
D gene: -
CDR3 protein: CATSREPGDYNEQFF

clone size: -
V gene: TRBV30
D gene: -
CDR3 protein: CAWSVLLRRGGTNEQFF

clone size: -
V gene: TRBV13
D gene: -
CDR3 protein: CASSPRTVPEAFF

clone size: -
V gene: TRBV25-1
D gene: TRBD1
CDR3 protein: CASAFSGGADTQYF

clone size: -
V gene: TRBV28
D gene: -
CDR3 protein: CASSLFEGVNQPQHF

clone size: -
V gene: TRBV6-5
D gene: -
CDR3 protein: CAPPGEFIGEQYF

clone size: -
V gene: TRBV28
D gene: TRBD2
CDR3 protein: CASSTGGRRETQYF

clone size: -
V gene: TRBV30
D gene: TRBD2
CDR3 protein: CAWSDGTSNEQFF

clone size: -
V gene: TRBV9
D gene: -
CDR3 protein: CASSFTADSGNTIYF

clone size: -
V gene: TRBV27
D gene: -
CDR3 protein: CASSPGVSNQPQHF

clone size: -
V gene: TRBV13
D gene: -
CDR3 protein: CASSSSTGRGEKLFF

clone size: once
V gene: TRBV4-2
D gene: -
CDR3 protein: CASSQEGVGSDTQYF

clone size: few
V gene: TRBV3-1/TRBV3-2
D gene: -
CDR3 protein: CASSQRTGRETQYF

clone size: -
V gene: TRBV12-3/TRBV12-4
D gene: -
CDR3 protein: CASSLTRNEQYF

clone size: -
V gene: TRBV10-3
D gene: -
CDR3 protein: CAIRVSRGADTEAFF

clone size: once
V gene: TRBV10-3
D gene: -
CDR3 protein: CAISDRLGGYNEQFF

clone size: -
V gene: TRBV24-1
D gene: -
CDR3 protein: CATSDIQGVNTGELFF

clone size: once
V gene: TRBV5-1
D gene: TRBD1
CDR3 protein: CASSLGGQGEQYF

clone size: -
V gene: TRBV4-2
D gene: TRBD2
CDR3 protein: CASSQVSVREAYNEQFF

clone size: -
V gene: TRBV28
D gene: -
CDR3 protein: CASSRQTGELFF

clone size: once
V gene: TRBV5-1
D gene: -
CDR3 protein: CASSLGAAYEQYF

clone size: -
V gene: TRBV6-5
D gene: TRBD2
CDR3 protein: CASSSSGPQETQYF